This T cell receptor (beta chain) comes out of a study of monozygotic twins with inflammatory bowel disease. General study findings and limits: Reduced clonotype sharing with other individuals was observed in IBD patients relative to healthy twins, especially with disease activity. The inverse Simpson measure of TCRbeta diversity was lower in IBD patients than in healthy co-twins. Perhaps reflecting limited power, concordant and discordant twins did not differ in repertoire similarity.

Notes on this clonotype: Its target is unknown.

TCRdb re-called the 5' RACE reads and shows each CDR3 protein once, DNA omitted. The ten most abundant clones cover approximately 1.5% of a sample with a few hundred thousand distinct CDR3 sequences. The CDR3 length is 15 residues. Germline V gives CDR1 ENHRY, CDR2 SYGVKD. The receptor's source is a human donor with ulcerative colitis or Crohn's disease, or a healthy co-twin of an affected twin (not recorded which). V and J are TRBV10-3 and TRBJ2-7; TCRdb's D call of TRBD1 is untestable without DNA. The sequenced sample consisted of blood. CDR3 protein: CAITSKQGPSYEQYF.